This TCR beta chain was documented in a study of regulatory T cells in long-lasting Graves disease. Indicated time point: persistent/refractory GD, antithyroid drugs over 5 years with positive TRAb. The TCR library was made from RNA extracted from PBMCs. The V and J ends lost 0 bases and 1 base respectively, with 8 bases between them. Germline-derived CDR1 and CDR2 are MNHEY and SVGEGT. The CDR3 sequence is 15 residues long. Through Arm-PCR of CDR3 regions and iRepertoire HTBI primers, TCR beta libraries were built. Using its own MiXCR run on the multiplex PCR reads, TCRdb lists one record per CDR3 protein. Of 350,000 to 450,000 distinct CDR3 sequences in the sample, roughly 21% were seen once.

The genes are TRBV6-2 or TRBV6-3 and TRBJ2-3; D gene unclear. The specimen was peripheral blood mononuclear cells (PBMCs), collected when the disease was refractory, from a patient treated with antithyroid drugs. This sequence originates from a female donor with Graves disease. The CDR3 sequence is CASSYSTLGTDTQYF. The CDR3 DNA sequence: TGTGCCAGCAGTTACTCGACGCTCGGCACAGATACGCAGTATTTT.